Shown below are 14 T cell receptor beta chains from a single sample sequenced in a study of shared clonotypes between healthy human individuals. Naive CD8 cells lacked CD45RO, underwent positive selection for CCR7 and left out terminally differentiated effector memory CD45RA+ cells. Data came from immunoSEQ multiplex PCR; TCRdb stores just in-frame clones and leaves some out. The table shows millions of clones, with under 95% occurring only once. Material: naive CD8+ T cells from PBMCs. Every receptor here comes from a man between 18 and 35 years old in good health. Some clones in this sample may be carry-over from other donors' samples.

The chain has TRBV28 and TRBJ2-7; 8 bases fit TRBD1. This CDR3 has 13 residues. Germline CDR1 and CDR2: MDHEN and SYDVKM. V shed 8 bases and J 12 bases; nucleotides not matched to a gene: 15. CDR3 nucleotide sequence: TGTGCCAGCTCCTACGGACAGGGAGATTTGAGGTACTTC. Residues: CASSYGQGDLRYF.

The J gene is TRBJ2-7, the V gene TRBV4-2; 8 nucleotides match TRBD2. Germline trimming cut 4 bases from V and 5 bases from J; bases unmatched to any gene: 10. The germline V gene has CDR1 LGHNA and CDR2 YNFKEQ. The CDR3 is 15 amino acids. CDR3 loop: CASSLPDSGSHEQYF. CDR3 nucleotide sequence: TGTGCCAGCAGCCTCCCAGACAGCGGGAGCCACGAGCAGTACTTC.

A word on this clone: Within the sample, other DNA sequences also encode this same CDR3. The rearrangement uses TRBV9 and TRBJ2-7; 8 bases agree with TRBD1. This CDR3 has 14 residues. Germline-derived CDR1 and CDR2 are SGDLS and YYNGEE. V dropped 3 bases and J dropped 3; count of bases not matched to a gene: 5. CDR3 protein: CASSGPGQDYEQYF. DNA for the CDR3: TGTGCCAGCAGCGGGCCGGGACAGGACTACGAGCAGTACTTC.

The CDR3 DNA follows: TGCAGCGCCGAGGCTGGGGGGCCGAGCTCCTACAATGAGCAGTTCTTC. Protein sequence: CSAEAGGPSSYNEQFF. The chain joins TRBV29-1 to TRBJ2-1; the D call may be TRBD1 or TRBD2 (6 bases each). Germline assignment: CDR1 SQVTM and CDR2 ANQGSEA. The ends were cut back, 7 bases at V and 0 bases at J, with 19 bases in the middle. The CDR3 sequence is 16 residues long.

The DNA of the CDR3 is TGTGCCAGCAGCCCCCCCCTAGAGGATGAGCAGTTCTTC. Its translation: CASSPPLEDEQFF. The V call is TRBV11-2, the J call TRBJ2-1; D not resolved. CDR1 and CDR2 from the germline V gene are SGHAT and FQNNGV. Trimming left V 5 bases short and J 8 bases short, with 13 bases between. The CDR3 spans 13 residues.

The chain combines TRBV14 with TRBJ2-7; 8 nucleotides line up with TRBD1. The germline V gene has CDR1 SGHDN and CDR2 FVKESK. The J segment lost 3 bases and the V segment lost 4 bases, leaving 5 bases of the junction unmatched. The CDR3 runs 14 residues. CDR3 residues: CASSPGQGHYEQYF. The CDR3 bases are TGTGCCAGCAGCCCAGGACAGGGCCACTACGAGCAGTACTTC.

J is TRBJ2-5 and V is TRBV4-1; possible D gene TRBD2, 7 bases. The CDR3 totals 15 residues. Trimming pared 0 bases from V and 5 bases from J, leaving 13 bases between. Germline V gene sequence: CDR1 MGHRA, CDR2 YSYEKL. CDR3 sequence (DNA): TGCGCCAGCAGCCAAGATCGGAGGGGGGGGGAGACCCAGTACTTC. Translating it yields CASSQDRRGGETQYF.

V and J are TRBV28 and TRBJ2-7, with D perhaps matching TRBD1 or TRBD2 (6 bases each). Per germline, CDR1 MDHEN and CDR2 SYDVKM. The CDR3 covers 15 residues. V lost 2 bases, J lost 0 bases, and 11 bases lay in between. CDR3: CASSLGGTNSYEQYF. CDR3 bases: TGTGCCAGCAGTTTAGGCGGGACAAACTCCTACGAGCAGTACTTC.

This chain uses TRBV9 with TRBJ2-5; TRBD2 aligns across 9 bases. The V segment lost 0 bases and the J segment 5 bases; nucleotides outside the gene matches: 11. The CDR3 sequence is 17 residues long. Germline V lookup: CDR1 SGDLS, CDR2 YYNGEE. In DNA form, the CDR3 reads TGTGCCAGCAGCGTAGGGATTAGCGGGGGCAGACGGGAGACCCAGTACTTC. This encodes CASSVGISGGRRETQYF.

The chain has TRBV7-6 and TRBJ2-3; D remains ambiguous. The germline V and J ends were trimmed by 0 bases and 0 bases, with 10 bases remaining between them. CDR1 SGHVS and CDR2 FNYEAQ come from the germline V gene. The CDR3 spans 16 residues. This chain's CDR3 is CASSLAVGISTDTQYF. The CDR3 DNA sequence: TGTGCCAGCAGCTTAGCTGTCGGAATTAGCACAGATACGCAGTATTTT.

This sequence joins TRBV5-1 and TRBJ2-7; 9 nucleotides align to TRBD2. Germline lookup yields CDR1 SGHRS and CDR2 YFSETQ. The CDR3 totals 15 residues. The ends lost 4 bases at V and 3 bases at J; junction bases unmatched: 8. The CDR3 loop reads CASSLKISGSYEQYF. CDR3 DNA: TGCGCCAGCAGCCTGAAAATTAGCGGGAGCTACGAGCAGTACTTC.

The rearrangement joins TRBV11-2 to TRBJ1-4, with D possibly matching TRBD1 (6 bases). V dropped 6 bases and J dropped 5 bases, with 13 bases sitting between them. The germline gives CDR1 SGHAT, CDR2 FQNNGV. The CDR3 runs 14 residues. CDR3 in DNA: TGTGCCAGCAGGGGGCAAGGGGGAAATGAAAAACTGTTTTTT. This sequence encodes CASRGQGGNEKLFF.

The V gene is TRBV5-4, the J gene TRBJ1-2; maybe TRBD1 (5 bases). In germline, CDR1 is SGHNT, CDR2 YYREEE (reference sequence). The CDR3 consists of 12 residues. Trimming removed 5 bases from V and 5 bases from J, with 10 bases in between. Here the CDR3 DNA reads TGTGCCAGCAGGGGGCGGGGGTATGGCTACACCTTC. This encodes CASRGRGYGYTF.

Written as DNA, the CDR3 is TGTGCCAGCTCACCGTTATACAATGAGCAGTTCTTC. Its protein is CASSPLYNEQFF. The chain combines TRBV18 with TRBJ2-1; D gene uncertain. The CDR3 runs 12 residues. Trimming took off 3 bases at V and 4 bases at J, with 4 bases between the two ends. Germline V CDR1 and CDR2: KGHSH, LQKENI.